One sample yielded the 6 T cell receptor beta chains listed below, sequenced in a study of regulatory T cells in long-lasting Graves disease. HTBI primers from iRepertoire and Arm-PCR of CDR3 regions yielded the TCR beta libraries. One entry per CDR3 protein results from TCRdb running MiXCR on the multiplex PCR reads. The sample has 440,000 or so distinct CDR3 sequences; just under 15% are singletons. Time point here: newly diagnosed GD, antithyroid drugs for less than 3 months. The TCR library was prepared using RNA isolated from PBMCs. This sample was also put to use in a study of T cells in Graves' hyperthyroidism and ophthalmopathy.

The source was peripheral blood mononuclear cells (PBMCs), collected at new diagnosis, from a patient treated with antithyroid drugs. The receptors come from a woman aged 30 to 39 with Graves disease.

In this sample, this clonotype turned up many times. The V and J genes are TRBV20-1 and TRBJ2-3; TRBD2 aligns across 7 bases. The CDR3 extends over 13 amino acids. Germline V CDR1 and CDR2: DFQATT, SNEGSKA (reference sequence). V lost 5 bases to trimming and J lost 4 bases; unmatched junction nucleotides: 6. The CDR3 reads CSALGGSADTQYF. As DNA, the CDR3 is TGCAGTGCTCTAGGCGGGAGTGCAGATACGCAGTATTTT.

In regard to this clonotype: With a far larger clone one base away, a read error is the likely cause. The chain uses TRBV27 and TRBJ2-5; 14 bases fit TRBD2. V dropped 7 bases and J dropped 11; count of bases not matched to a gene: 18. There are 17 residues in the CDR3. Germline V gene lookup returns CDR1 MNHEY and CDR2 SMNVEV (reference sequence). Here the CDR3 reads CASTLTSGRGGVDEQYF. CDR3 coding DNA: TGTGCCAGCACATTGACTAGCGGGAGGGGGGGGGTCGATGAGCAGTACTTC.

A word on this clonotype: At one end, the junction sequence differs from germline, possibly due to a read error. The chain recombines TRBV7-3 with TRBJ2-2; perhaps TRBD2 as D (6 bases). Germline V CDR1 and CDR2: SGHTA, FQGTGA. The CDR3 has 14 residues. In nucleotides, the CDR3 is TGTGCCAGCAGCTTACAGGGTATCGCCGGGGGGCTGTTTTTT. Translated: CASSLQGIAGGLFF.

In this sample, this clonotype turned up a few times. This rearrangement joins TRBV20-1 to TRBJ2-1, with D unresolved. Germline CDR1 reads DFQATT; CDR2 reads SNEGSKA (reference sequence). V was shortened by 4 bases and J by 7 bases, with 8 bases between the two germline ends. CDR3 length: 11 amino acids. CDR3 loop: CSATVANEQFF. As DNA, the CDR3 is TGCAGTGCTACAGTGGCAAATGAGCAGTTCTTC.

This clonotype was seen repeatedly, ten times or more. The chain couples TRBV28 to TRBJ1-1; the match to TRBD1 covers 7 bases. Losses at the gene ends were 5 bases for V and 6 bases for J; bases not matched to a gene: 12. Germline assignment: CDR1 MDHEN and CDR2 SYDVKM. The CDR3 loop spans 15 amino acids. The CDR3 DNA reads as TGTGCCAGCAGTCCCGACAGGGTTGGGTTGGCTGAAGCTTTCTTT. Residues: CASSPDRVGLAEAFF.

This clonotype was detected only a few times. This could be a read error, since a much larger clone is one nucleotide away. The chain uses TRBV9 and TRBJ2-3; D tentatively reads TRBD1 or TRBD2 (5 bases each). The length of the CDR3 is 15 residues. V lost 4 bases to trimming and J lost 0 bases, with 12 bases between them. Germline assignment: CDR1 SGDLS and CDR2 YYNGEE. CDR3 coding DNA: TGTGCCAGCAGCTCCCTCGGGGCTAGCACAGATACGCAGTATTTT. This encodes CASSSLGASTDTQYF.